Given below is one TCR beta chain in context. Its specificity is unknown. This specimen comes from a study of OX40 agonist ivuxolimab in advanced cancers. Whole-study findings and limits: Circulating CD4+ and CD8+ T cells showed clonal expansion by week 6 at 0.1 to 3.0 mg/kg.

This CDR3 contains 17 residues. The V gene end was trimmed by 1 base and the J gene end by 4 bases; junction bases not matched to a gene: 10. The V gene's germline CDR1 is MNHEY and CDR2 SMNVEV (reference sequence). Sequencing used immunoSEQ multiplex PCR; TCRdb keeps in-frame clones, though not all of them. Found here are about 120,000 clones, around 91% of them singletons; the top ten hold around 0.53%. This TCR came from an adult with an advanced solid tumor such as melanoma, head and neck, liver or kidney cancer. This material consisted of CD4+ or CD8+ T cells sorted from blood, taken in a trial of the OX40 agonist ivuxolimab. This sequence joins TRBV27 and TRBJ2-1, with 7 bases fitting TRBD2. The CDR3 bases are TGTGCCAGCAGTTTATGGGGTAGGAGCGGGGCATACAATGAGCAGTTCTTC. It translates to CASSLWGRSGAYNEQFF.